The 19 T cell receptor beta chains listed next were all sequenced from one sample in a study of blood T cells in healthy people across ages (dated by TCRdb to about 2015). The library was obtained by 5' RACE. The sample was run on an Illumina HiSeq 2500. A second PCR of 7 to 11 cycles was performed with a sample-barcoded 5' primer and a J-beta primer mix. In TCRdb, the public reads were trimmed at Q25 with fastp and aligned with MiXCR, with productive beta chains retained. Every CDR3 protein is listed once, alongside the most common genes and DNA of its rows. Here the sample has some 930,000 distinct CDR3 sequences; 29% occur a single time. The top ten clones comprise roughly a tenth of the sample. The sample was also reused in another study, on T cells of mothers and their children.

The sequencing sample was made of blood. The source of these receptors is a woman aged 40 to 55 in good health.

This chain joins TRBV18 and TRBJ1-5; D gene unclear. The CDR3 runs to 14 residues. CDR1 is KGHSH, CDR2 LQKENI, per germline. V was shortened by 4 bases and J by 1 base, with 8 bases between the two germline ends. This CDR3 reads CASSRHPSNQPQHF. The CDR3 DNA reads TGTGCCAGCTCACGGCACCCAAGCAATCAGCCCCAGCATTTT.

This clonotype occurred a few times. This CDR3 is CASSVDTNTEAFF. The CDR3 DNA reads TGTGCCAGCAGCGTGGACACAAACACTGAAGCTTTCTTT. The chain is built from TRBV9 and TRBJ1-1; D perhaps matches TRBD1 (5 bases). CDR1 SGDLS and CDR2 YYNGEE come from the germline V gene. The CDR3 has 13 amino acids. V was clipped by 2 bases and J by 2 bases, with 7 bases between them.

V is TRBV11-2 and J is TRBJ1-5, with D tentatively TRBD1 (6 bases). The V end was cut by 5 bases, the J end by 1 base, with 12 bases between. Germline lookup yields CDR1 SGHAT and CDR2 FQNNGV. The CDR3 is 15 residues long. Written as DNA, the CDR3 is TGTGCCAGCAGCCCGGGACACCTCAGCAATCAGCCCCAGCATTTT. Translated: CASSPGHLSNQPQHF.

The chain joins TRBV12-3 or TRBV12-4 to TRBJ2-3, with D unresolved. V was clipped by 7 bases and J by 2 bases, with 13 bases between them. CDR3 length: 14 residues. DNA for the CDR3: TGTGCCAGCACCCGGCAGTCCGTCACAGATACGCAGTATTTT. This gives the protein CASTRQSVTDTQYF.

The V gene is TRBV5-1, the J gene TRBJ1-1; possibly TRBD1 for D (5 bases). Per germline, CDR1 SGHRS and CDR2 YFSETQ. Trimming left V 1 base short and J 1 base short, with 11 bases between. The CDR3 sequence is 15 residues long. This CDR3 reads CASSLSAGSNTEAFF. CDR3 DNA: TGCGCCAGCAGCTTGTCGGCAGGGTCGAACACTGAAGCTTTCTTT. Variable domain in full (rest from reference TRBV5-1 and TRBJ1-1): KAGVTQTPRYLIKTRGQQVTLSCSPISGHRSVSWYQQTPGQGLQFLFEYFSETQRNKGNFPGRFSGRQFSNSRSEMNVSTLELGDSALYLCASSLSAGSNTEAFFGQGTRLTVV.

CDR3 sequence: CSAKQDRGKGSYEQYF. The DNA of the CDR3 is TGCAGTGCTAAACAAGACAGGGGGAAGGGGTCCTACGAGCAGTACTTC. The chain uses TRBV20-1 and TRBJ2-7; TRBD1 matches at 9 bases. The J segment lost 1 base and the V segment lost 4 bases, leaving 11 bases of the junction unmatched. This CDR3 has 16 residues. The germline CDR1 and CDR2 sequences are DFQATT and SNEGSKA (reference sequence).

The chain has TRBV7-2 and TRBJ2-7; D is perhaps TRBD1 or TRBD2 (6 bases each). This CDR3 spans 15 amino acids. V was shortened by 5 bases and J by 3 bases, with 17 bases between the two germline ends. CDR1 and CDR2 from the germline V gene are SGHTA and FQGNSA. Here the CDR3 DNA reads TGTGCCAGCAGCCCACAGGGACTCCTATTCTACGAGCAGTACTTC. Translating it yields CASSPQGLLFYEQYF.

The chain joins TRBV20-1 to TRBJ1-6; 8 positions match TRBD1. The CDR3 consists of 15 residues. The V gene end was trimmed by 3 bases and the J gene end by 9 bases; junction bases not matched to a gene: 10. Germline V gene data show CDR1 as DFQATT and CDR2 as SNEGSKA (reference sequence). CDR3 loop: CSASRSRDRLSPLHF. The DNA for the CDR3 is TGCAGTGCTAGCAGGAGTCGGGACAGGCTTTCACCCCTCCACTTT.

This chain connects TRBV29-1 to TRBJ2-4, with 12 bases that match TRBD2. The DNA end favors TRBJ2-7, so the J call may be wrong. Germline lookup yields CDR1 SQVTM and CDR2 ANQGSEA. The CDR3 loop spans 14 amino acids. DNA for the CDR3: TGCAGCGTTGAAGGACTAGCGGGAGTCAACGAGCAGTACTTC. This gives the protein CSVEGLAGVNEQYF.

The genes are TRBV15 and TRBJ2-5, with D possibly TRBD1 on 5 matching bases. CDR3 size: 14 residues. From germline, CDR1 is LNHNV and CDR2 YYDKDF (reference sequence). Trimming shortened V by 5 bases and J by 0 bases, and 10 bases separated the two germline ends. CDR3 nucleotide sequence: TGTGCCACCAGCCCCACAGGTAACCAAGAGACCCAGTACTTC. Its protein product is CATSPTGNQETQYF.

The sample holds a few counts of this clonotype. J is TRBJ1-5 and V is TRBV28; 7 bases align to TRBD1. V dropped 5 bases and J dropped 11; count of bases not matched to a gene: 27. The germline V gene has CDR1 MDHEN and CDR2 SYDVKM. The CDR3 runs to 19 residues. In DNA form, the CDR3 reads TGTGCCAGCAGTCCTACCCTCCGTGTTGTTGGGACAGCAAAGGGGACCCAGCATTTT. Translating it yields CASSPTLRVVGTAKGTQHF.

This chain joins TRBV2 and TRBJ2-3; 9 nucleotides line up with TRBD1. Germline trimming cut 8 bases from V and 5 bases from J; bases unmatched to any gene: 8. CDR1 is SNHLY, CDR2 FYNNEI, per germline. The CDR3 is 14 amino acids. The CDR3 reads CASRPGQGIDTQYF. For the CDR3, the DNA is TGTGCCAGCCGCCCGGGACAGGGTATAGATACGCAGTATTTT.

Turning to this clonotype: This clone may be a read error of a much larger clone one base away. The chain carries TRBV18 and TRBJ2-4; unclear D gene. The J call may be wrong; the DNA end is better matched by TRBJ2-7. This CDR3 spans 14 amino acids. Germline V CDR1 and CDR2: KGHSH, LQKENI. The CDR3 protein is CASLPLPVLYEQYF. The CDR3 region has the DNA TGTGCCAGCTTACCACTCCCAGTACTCTACGAGCAGTACTTC.

The V and J genes are TRBV28 and TRBJ2-7; TRBD2 might be the D (6 bases). Looked up from germline, CDR1 is MDHEN and CDR2 is SYDVKM. V lost 6 bases and J lost 2, with 14 bases in between. CDR3 length equals 14 residues. CDR3 sequence (DNA): TGTGCCAGCAGGACCGCGGGGTCGGCCTACGAGCAGTACTTC. As protein: CASRTAGSAYEQYF.

A word on this clonotype: Given a much more abundant clone one base away, this may be a read error. The rearrangement links TRBV7-2 to TRBJ2-1; D is uncertain. The germline V gene has CDR1 SGHTA and CDR2 FQGNSA. This CDR3 is 15 amino acids long. V gave up 4 bases and J gave up 0 bases, with 10 bases separating them. The chain's CDR3 is CASSSLVNSYNEQFF. CDR3 DNA sequence: TGTGCCAGCAGCTCCCTTGTAAACTCCTACAATGAGCAGTTCTTC. Complete variable domain (other parts from reference TRBV7-2 and TRBJ2-1): GAGVSQSPSNKVTEKGKDVELRCDPISGHTALYWYRQSLGQGLEFLIYFQGNSAPDKSGLPSDRFSAERTGGSVSTLTIQRTQQEDSAVYLCASSSLVNSYNEQFFGPGTRLTVL.

The V and J genes are TRBV10-3 and TRBJ1-1; D not certain. CDR3 size: 11 residues. Per germline, CDR1 ENHRY and CDR2 SYGVKD. V was cut by 6 bases and J by 1 base, with 3 bases left in between. CDR3 amino acids: CAISKNTEAFF. In DNA form, the CDR3 reads TGTGCCATCAGCAAGAACACTGAAGCTTTCTTT.

This clonotype has more than one count but fewer than ten. For the CDR3, the DNA is TGCAGCGTTGATCCCCGGACTAGCGGGAGTGGAGAGACCCAGTACTTC. Its translation: CSVDPRTSGSGETQYF. V and J are TRBV29-1 and TRBJ2-5, with TRBD2 matching over 13 bases. This CDR3 spans 16 amino acids. With V trimmed by 3 bases and J by 4 bases, 8 bases remained unmatched. Germline CDR1 SQVTM, CDR2 ANQGSEA.

The chain links TRBV29-1 to TRBJ2-1; possibly TRBD2 for D (7 bases). CDR3 length: 15 amino acids. The germline gives CDR1 SQVTM, CDR2 ANQGSEA. V dropped 4 bases and J dropped 6 bases, with 19 bases sitting between them. The CDR3 nucleotides are TGCAGCGTTGGGGGGCGGAGGGAGGGAGGCAATGAGCAGTTCTTC. Its protein product is CSVGGRREGGNEQFF.

The chain links TRBV28 to TRBJ2-7; 9 nucleotides agree with TRBD2. V gave up 1 base and J gave up 0 bases; unmatched junction bases: 4. From germline, CDR1 is MDHEN and CDR2 SYDVKM. There are 16 residues in the CDR3. CDR3 in DNA: TGTGCCAGCAGTTTATCTGCTAGCGGGGTCTCCTACGAGCAGTACTTC. It specifies CASSLSASGVSYEQYF.